This T cell receptor (beta chain) was observed in a study of identical twins. Study-wide results and caveats: Possibly, invariant MAIT and iNKT cells partly confounded zero-insertion analyses. Modelling underestimated the level of out-of-frame TCR alpha sharing observed in monozygotic twins.

About this clonotype: The antigen is not known.

The CDR3 is 18 amino acids. CDR1 and CDR2 from the germline V gene are MNHEY and SVGAGI. V was clipped by 3 bases and J by 3 bases; unmatched bases: 12. Donors uniformly comprised healthy Caucasians. Each CDR3 protein gets one entry after TCRdb re-called the 5' RACE reads with MiXCR. The sample shows 450,000 to 600,000 distinct CDR3 sequences, 20% to 25% of them seen only once. This same sample was also part of a study on yellow fever vaccine responses in identical twins.

Sequenced input: CD4+ T cells sorted from blood. J is TRBJ2-3 and V is TRBV6-5, with 10 bases fitting TRBD2. The origin of this receptor is a woman under 30 in good health. Here the CDR3 reads CASSYGSSGSVGTDTQYF. The CDR3 region has the DNA TGTGCCAGCAGTTATGGGTCTAGCGGGAGTGTCGGAACAGATACGCAGTATTTT.